This TCR beta chain came from a study of cytomegalovirus exposure and HLA in healthy donors. For the study at large: For the roughly 400 genotyped donors, more than 65% fell within the Caucasian-associated ancestry cluster.

The PCR ran on 60 Vbeta and 13 Jbeta primers. Data came from immunoSEQ multiplex PCR; TCRdb stores just in-frame clones and leaves some out. Among roughly 200,000 clones, about 89% were seen once, and the ten largest hold about 1.2%. Germline V gene data show CDR1 as SGHTA and CDR2 as FQGNSA. The CDR3 has 14 residues. The V gene lost 7 bases and the J gene lost 3 bases, with 15 bases spanning the gap. Sequencing was performed on PBMCs. The chain employs TRBV7-2 and TRBJ1-2, with D perhaps matching TRBD1 (6 bases). The sequence derives from a man aged 25 to 40 in good health and CMV-seronegative. CDR3: CASTSGGADYGYTF. CDR3 nucleotides: TGTGCCAGCACCTCGGGGGGCGCTGACTATGGCTACACCTTC. Full variable domain (missing parts from reference TRBV7-2 and TRBJ1-2): GAGVSQSPSNKVTEKGKDVELRCDPISGHTALYWYRQSLGQGLEFLIYFQGNSAPDKSGLPSDRFSAERTGGSVSTLTIQRTQQEDSAVYLCASTSGGADYGYTFGSGTRLTVV.